These 25 T cell receptor beta chains came from one sample sequenced in a study of blood T cells in healthy people across ages. For the second PCR, which ran for 7 to 11 cycles, a sample-barcoded 5' primer and a J-beta primer mix were used. From the 5' RACE reads, TCRdb called clonotypes with MiXCR, one entry per CDR3 protein. The repertoire holds about 1.6 million distinct CDR3 sequences, with about 31% as singletons. Sequences were obtained from blood. The source is a woman in her 30s in good health.

The chain combines TRBV10-3 with TRBJ2-2; D might be TRBD1 (5 bases). The CDR3 runs 13 residues. Germline lookup yields CDR1 ENHRY and CDR2 SYGVKD. V was clipped by 6 bases and J by 1 base, with 6 bases between them. CDR3: CAIRGVNTGELFF. CDR3 bases: TGTGCCATCAGAGGGGTGAACACCGGGGAGCTGTTTTTT.

This clonotype has at least ten counts. This sequence joins TRBV29-1 and TRBJ2-5; D is uncertain. The V and J ends lost 1 base and 3 bases respectively, with 6 bases between them. CDR1 SQVTM and CDR2 ANQGSEA come from the germline V gene. This CDR3 is 12 amino acids long. The CDR3 here is CSVEGSEETQYF. The DNA for the CDR3 is TGCAGCGTTGAAGGCAGCGAAGAGACCCAGTACTTC.

The chain carries TRBV4-1 and TRBJ2-7; 10 bases fit TRBD2. Germline trimming cut 1 base from V and 3 bases from J; bases unmatched to any gene: 12. This CDR3 is built from 18 residues. Germline V CDR1 and CDR2: MGHRA, YSYEKL. CDR3 amino acids: CASSQGGSSGSDSYEQYF. CDR3 DNA: TGCGCCAGCAGCCAAGGCGGGTCTAGCGGGAGTGATAGCTACGAGCAGTACTTC.

The chain uses TRBV5-5 and TRBJ1-6; the D is unclear. Trimming cost V 0 bases and J 9 bases, with 16 bases left between them. CDR1 is SGHKS, CDR2 YYEKEE, per germline (reference sequence). CDR3 length: 16 residues. The DNA for the CDR3 is TGTGCCAGCAGCTTGGGCTTCGGACCTCCCTCTTCACCCCTCCACTTT. It is translated as CASSLGFGPPSSPLHF.

The chain links TRBV6-2 or TRBV6-3 to TRBJ2-1; TRBD2 agrees at 9 bases. From germline, CDR1 is MNHEY and CDR2 SVGEGT. The CDR3 extends over 14 amino acids. Unmatched junction bases numbered 6, after V lost 7 bases and J lost 5 bases. The CDR3 bases are TGTGCCAGCACAGAACTAGCGGGCCACAATGAGCAGTTCTTC. This codes for CASTELAGHNEQFF.

The rearrangement joins TRBV28 to TRBJ2-3, with 13 bases that match TRBD2. Germline V CDR1 and CDR2: MDHEN, SYDVKM. CDR3 size: 20 residues. V was pared by 3 bases and J by 3 bases, with 15 bases of the junction left unmatched. CDR3 bases: TGTGCCAGCAGTTTGCCCTGGGGGGGGACTAGCGGGACCGGGACAGATACGCAGTATTTT. This encodes CASSLPWGGTSGTGTDTQYF.

The CDR3 nucleotides are TGTGCCACCAGTGATTCTACAGAGATAGGCTATGGCTACACCTTC. The encoded protein is CATSDSTEIGYGYTF. The V and J genes are TRBV24-1 and TRBJ1-2, with D unresolved. V gave up 2 bases and J gave up 4 bases, with 13 bases separating them. Germline V lookup: CDR1 KGHDR, CDR2 SFDVKD. The CDR3 has 15 residues.

In the case of this clonotype: An end of the junction does not agree with germline; a read error may underlie this. The rearrangement links TRBV12-3 or TRBV12-4 to TRBJ2-1, with TRBD1 as a possible D gene (6 bases). This CDR3 has 14 amino acids. CDR3 protein: CASTWEGGWNERFF. CDR3 in DNA: TGTGCCAGCACCTGGGAAGGGGGATGGAATGAGCGGTTCTTC.

Ten or more counts support this clonotype. The gene calls are TRBV29-1 and TRBJ1-1; tentative D call: TRBD1 (6 bases). V lost 7 bases and J 3 bases, leaving 18 bases between the germline ends. CDR1 is SQVTM, CDR2 ANQGSEA, per germline. This CDR3 has 14 amino acids. The DNA of the CDR3 is TGCAGCGCCGGAGGGGGGGCCGGGTACACTGAAGCTTTCTTT. Translation: CSAGGGAGYTEAFF.

V is TRBV6-1 and J is TRBJ2-1, with 10 bases aligning to TRBD2. Germline lookup yields CDR1 MNHNS and CDR2 SASEGT. The trim removed 4 bases at V and 5 bases at J, leaving 8 bases unmatched. The CDR3 spans 16 residues. The CDR3 loop reads CASSAITSGTNNEQFF. CDR3 in DNA: TGTGCCAGCAGTGCCATAACTAGCGGGACTAACAATGAGCAGTTCTTC.

This clonotype was counted ten times or more. This chain uses TRBV7-9 with TRBJ2-5; a possible D gene is TRBD1 (5 bases). V lost 5 bases, J lost 5 bases, and 15 bases lay in between. The germline CDR1 and CDR2 sequences are SEHNR and FQNEAQ (reference sequence). The CDR3 consists of 14 residues. In nucleotides, the CDR3 is TGTGCCAGCAGCCAAGGGCAGGGCCTGGAGACCCAGTACTTC. Translation gives CASSQGQGLETQYF.

The genes are TRBV4-1 and TRBJ2-1; D not resolved. The CDR3 covers 14 residues. V lost 0 bases and J 4 bases, leaving 7 bases between the germline ends. Germline V CDR1 and CDR2: MGHRA, YSYEKL. The CDR3 DNA reads TGCGCCAGCAGCCAAGAATCCCTTTACAATGAGCAGTTCTTC. The encoded protein is CASSQESLYNEQFF.

This clonotype was counted at least ten times. V gene TRBV3-1 combines with J gene TRBJ2-5; 9 bases fit TRBD1. The CDR3 is 16 amino acids. Per germline, CDR1 LGHDT and CDR2 YNNKEL (reference sequence). Trimming at V came to 5 bases and at J to 4 bases, leaving 11 bases not matched to a gene. The CDR3 DNA sequence: TGTGCCAGCAGCGCCTATGACAGGGGGAGCCGAGAGACCCAGTACTTC. Translated: CASSAYDRGSRETQYF.

The chain employs TRBV7-3 and TRBJ1-5; 9 bases align to TRBD1. Trimming at V came to 1 base and at J to 2 bases, leaving 15 bases not matched to a gene. The CDR3 contains 20 residues. CDR1 and CDR2 (germline): SGHTA, FQGTGA. CDR3 region: CASSLKGPDRGLGRNQPQHF. Here the CDR3 DNA reads TGTGCCAGCAGCTTAAAGGGCCCGGACAGGGGATTGGGTCGCAATCAGCCCCAGCATTTT.

The J gene is TRBJ2-1, the V gene TRBV7-9; no firm D call. The CDR3 consists of 13 residues. CDR1 SEHNR and CDR2 FQNEAQ come from the germline V gene (reference sequence). Trimming removed 5 bases from V and 7 bases from J, with 12 bases in between. CDR3 loop: CASSRLKQNEQFF. The CDR3 DNA is TGTGCCAGCAGCCGTCTCAAGCAAAATGAGCAGTTCTTC. Full variable domain (missing parts from reference TRBV7-9 and TRBJ2-1): DTGVSQNPRHKITKRGQNVTFRCDPISEHNRLYWYRQTLGQGPEFLTYFQNEAQLEKSRLLSDRFSAERPKGSFSTLEIQRTEQGDSAMYLCASSRLKQNEQFFGPGTRLTVL.

The chain links TRBV20-1 to TRBJ1-2; D call uncertain. The germline V gene has CDR1 DFQATT and CDR2 SNEGSKA (reference sequence). The CDR3 has 16 amino acids. V lost 0 bases and J 2 bases, leaving 16 bases between the germline ends. This CDR3 reads CSARDRFSRTNYGYTF. For the CDR3, the DNA is TGCAGTGCTAGAGATAGGTTTTCAAGAACCAACTATGGCTACACCTTC.

The rearrangement joins TRBV27 to TRBJ2-5; maybe TRBD2 (5 bases). V lost 3 bases to trimming and J lost 4 bases, with 9 bases between them. The germline CDR1 and CDR2 sequences are MNHEY and SMNVEV (reference sequence). This CDR3 has 13 amino acids. CDR3 sequence (DNA): TGTGCCAGCAGTTTGAGGAGGCGAGAGACCCAGTACTTC. Its translation is CASSLRRRETQYF.

The chain carries TRBV27 and TRBJ1-2, with 11 bases lining up with TRBD1. V gave up 4 bases and J gave up 7 bases; unmatched junction bases: 11. This CDR3 is 16 amino acids long. Germline CDR1 MNHEY, CDR2 SMNVEV (reference sequence). The CDR3 loop is CASSWLGQGELSGYTF. As DNA, the CDR3 is TGTGCCAGCAGTTGGCTGGGACAGGGGGAACTCTCTGGCTACACCTTC.

At least ten counts were recorded for this clonotype. This chain joins TRBV4-1 and TRBJ2-7; D may match TRBD1 or TRBD2 (5 bases each). V lost 2 bases and J lost 0, with 11 bases in between. There are 15 residues in the CDR3. Looked up from germline, CDR1 is MGHRA and CDR2 is YSYEKL. CDR3 sequence (DNA): TGCGCCAGCAGCCAAATCACCGGGGCCTCCTACGAGCAGTACTTC. It codes for CASSQITGASYEQYF.

Of note for this clonotype: A much larger clone lies a single base off, so this may be a read error. The rearrangement uses TRBV28 and TRBJ2-7; 8 bases fit TRBD1. TRBJ2-5 matches the DNA end more closely, so the J call is doubtful. Per germline, CDR1 MDHEN and CDR2 SYDVKM. The CDR3 runs 16 residues. The CDR3 nucleotides read TGTGCCAGCAGTTTATGGGGGGCAGGGGGCCCTGGGACCCAGTACTTC. This translates into CASSLWGAGGPGTQYF.

V and J are TRBV4-2 and TRBJ2-7, with D possibly matching TRBD1 (5 bases). V was cut by 0 bases and J by 2 bases, with 14 bases left in between. The CDR3 is made up of 16 amino acids. Germline values: CDR1 LGHNA, CDR2 YNFKEQ. The CDR3 sequence is CASSQEGQGGAYEQYF. The CDR3 DNA follows: TGTGCCAGCAGCCAAGAAGGGCAGGGTGGTGCCTACGAGCAGTACTTC.

V is TRBV12-3 or TRBV12-4 and J is TRBJ2-3; 7 nucleotides agree with TRBD2. This CDR3 region has 17 residues. Trimming removed 6 bases from V and 2 bases from J; junction bases left unmatched: 14. Here the CDR3 DNA reads TGTGCCAGCAGCCTTCTAGCGGAGGATCGACCCACAGATACGCAGTATTTT. It yields the protein CASSLLAEDRPTDTQYF.

The chain recombines TRBV20-1 with TRBJ1-5, with 7 nucleotides matching TRBD1. With 6 bases clipped from V and 6 bases from J, the junction kept 5 bases outside the gene matches. The CDR3 contains 12 residues. Per germline, CDR1 DFQATT and CDR2 SNEGSKA (reference sequence). The CDR3 reads CSARQGLQPQHF. CDR3 bases: TGCAGTGCCAGACAGGGACTTCAGCCCCAGCATTTT.

This clonotype was detected a few times. The chain recombines TRBV4-2 with TRBJ2-1, with 8 bases lining up with TRBD2. The V gene's germline CDR1 is LGHNA and CDR2 YNFKEQ. The CDR3 is 16 residues long. Trimming removed 0 bases from V and 6 bases from J; junction bases left unmatched: 7. The CDR3: CASSQEGSGGPNEQFF. The CDR3 region has the DNA TGTGCCAGCAGCCAAGAAGGAAGCGGGGGACCCAATGAGCAGTTCTTC.

The chain combines TRBV12-3 or TRBV12-4 with TRBJ2-4, with unresolved D. This CDR3 has 12 amino acids. V lost 5 bases and J lost 15, with 17 bases in between. CDR3 coding DNA: TGTGCCAGCAGTGCCAGCCCCGACTCCGCGTACTTC. This translates into CASSASPDSAYF.